This paragraph reports one T cell receptor (beta chain). Its antigen is not yet known. Per-base qualities were not stored, and no clone one base away is much larger. CDR1 is given as SEHNR and CDR2 as FQNEAQ, both from the germline V gene (reference sequence). The CDR3 runs 18 residues from the cysteine to the phenylalanine. Of the read, only the CDR3 DNA is kept; its 54 bases are in frame from base 1. V ends up 2 bases short and J 0 bases short, with an unmatched junction base count of 6. Genomic DNA was isolated from the sorted cells so that the TCRbeta CDR3 region could be sequenced. TCRbeta CDR3 regions were sequenced using the immunoSEQ Assay. Sourced from immuneACCESS, this table was stored by TCRdb with only in-frame sequences that have V and J called. A share of the clones is absent; for the studies checked, an unresolved V gene accounts for under half, and the remainder has no known explanation. A total of 20,000 to 25,000 clones appear in this sample, under 90% of them only once. The ten largest clones take up about 15% of the sample.

The entry originates in a study of OX40 agonist ivuxolimab in advanced cancers. Study-level background: The costimulatory receptor OX40 (CD134) was targeted by ivuxolimab, a fully human IgG2 agonistic monoclonal antibody. Intravenous ivuxolimab was administered to patients every 2 weeks at six dose levels: 0.01, 0.1, 0.3, 1.5, 3 and 10 mg/kg. Of the 50 to 55 dose-escalation patients, hepatocellular carcinoma was present in 19, melanoma in around 15, renal cell carcinoma in 9 and head and neck cancer in 9. In the dose-escalation cohort, roughly 80% of patients were male, and the mean age was approximately 60 years, with a range of roughly 20 to 85. Patients were allowed to have had prior anti-PD-1, anti-PD-L1 or anti-CTLA-4 therapy, and approximately 40% of the dose-escalation patients had been treated with checkpoint inhibitors. Partial responses occurred in three dose-escalation patients, of whom one had hepatocellular carcinoma and two had cutaneous melanoma. The purpose of peripheral TCRbeta sequencing was to test whether ivuxolimab changed TCR sequence diversity and led to clonal T-cell expansion. The paper covers the monotherapy dose-escalation part of the phase I ivuxolimab trial, which included N ≈ 52 patients.

What the work shows at the level of the full study, not this receptor alone: In partial responders in the 0.1-3.0 mg/kg groups, normalized peripheral clonal expansion was found to be among the lowest, especially among CD8+ T cells. After ivuxolimab, more expanded clones were found on average in CD8+ T cells than in CD4+ T cells. Low levels of normalized T-cell clonal expansion were also shown by some nonresponding patients. Antigen specificity was not determined for the clonally expanded peripheral T cells. At doses of 0.1 to 3.0 mg/kg, clonal expansion of both CD4+ and CD8+ blood T cells was observed from baseline to week 6.

The trial excluded patients who had a history of autoimmune disease or were on systemic immunosuppression. Peripheral blood for TCR sequencing was collected from all dose cohorts at baseline, on cycle 4 day 1, and on cycle 7 day 1. Samples came from an open-label, multicenter, first-in-human phase I dose-escalation trial of ivuxolimab. Adults with locally advanced or metastatic head and neck squamous cell, hepatocellular, melanoma or renal cell carcinoma were enrolled in the trial. CD4+ and CD8+ T cells were sorted separately from peripheral blood before TCR sequencing. This specimen was CD4+ or CD8+ T cells sorted from blood, taken in a trial of the OX40 agonist ivuxolimab. The TCR sequence derives from an adult with an advanced solid tumor such as melanoma, head and neck, liver or kidney cancer. In this chain, TRBV7-9 is recombined with TRBJ2-1, and 11 junction bases match TRBD2. The base sequence is TGTGCCAGCAGCTTACGTCTAGCGGGGGGCCTCTCCTACAATGAGCAGTTCTTC. The resulting protein is CASSLRLAGGLSYNEQFF.